This T cell receptor (beta chain) was captured by sequencing in a study of blood T cell repertoires in COVID-19. Study in general: There were acute and convalescent COVID-19 samples, and they came from the United States, Italy and Spain.

The CDR3 has 14 amino acids. With V trimmed by 3 bases and J by 4 bases, 3 bases remained unmatched. Germline assignment: CDR1 LNHNV and CDR2 YYDKDF (reference sequence). Repertoires were generated with immunoSEQ multiplex PCR, while TCRdb's copy carries only in-frame clones and drops some. The repertoire holds about 210,000 clones, approximately 80% seen once, with 9.5% to 15% in the top ten. The receptor was isolated from a human donor in a cohort sampled during active COVID-19. This sequence joins TRBV15 and TRBJ2-7; 10 bases are a match to TRBD1. The sequenced material came from peripheral blood. The DNA of the CDR3 is TGTGCCACCAGCAGGAGGACAGGGGGGTACGAGCAGTACTTC. Its protein product is CATSRRTGGYEQYF.